The entry below gives a single T cell receptor beta chain sequence along with its context. This specimen belongs to a study of shared T cell receptors in the human thymus. V lost 2 bases to trimming and J lost 4 bases; unmatched junction nucleotides: 9. Germline CDR1 and CDR2: SGHRS and YFSETQ. The CDR3 is 17 residues long. The protocol was immunoSEQ multiplex PCR, while the TCRdb copy is restricted to in-frame clones and leaves out a portion. The sample records fewer than 700,000 clones, around nine tenths being singletons. The same sample was also studied in work on human thymus T cells.

V gene TRBV5-1 combines with J gene TRBJ2-3, with 11 positions matching TRBD1. This TCR came from a boy less than two years old with a congenital heart defect. Sequencing was performed on thymocytes. The CDR3, as DNA: TGCGCCAGCAGCTTAGTTGGTCGGACAGGGGGCGCAGATACGCAGTATTTT. This sequence encodes CASSLVGRTGGADTQYF.